These T cell receptor beta chains were read from a single sample in a study of Ad26.COV2.S vaccination and SARS-CoV-2 variants. Clones were read by immunoSEQ multiplex PCR, and TCRdb kept only the in-frame ones, dropping some. This sample has approximately 410,000 clones, with around nine tenths found just once. The material sequenced was peripheral blood, taken in a trial of Ad26.COV2.S vaccine versus placebo. These receptors were taken from a person aged 18 to 59 who received the Ad26.COV2.S COVID-19 vaccine or a placebo. CDR3s include the opening cysteine and the closing phenylalanine or tryptophan. The D gene is left open where the match is weak.

v_call	d_call	j_call	cdr3_aa
TRBV9	TRBD2	TRBJ2-2	CASSRDPGGTGELFF
TRBV15	-	TRBJ1-2	CATSRDLGRSYGYTF
TRBV4-1	-	TRBJ2-1	CASSQDGGNSYNEQFF
TRBV7-2	-	TRBJ2-1	CASSFLPGGDNEQFF
TRBV19	-	TRBJ1-2	CASTTGRAGGYTF
TRBV3-1/TRBV3-2	-	TRBJ2-7	CASSPDWGSEQYF
TRBV6-5	-	TRBJ1-5	CASSYRGRSNQPQHF
TRBV11-1	-	TRBJ2-7	CASSPSSAGPYEQYF
TRBV20-1	-	TRBJ1-2	CSARSHYGYTF
TRBV11-2	-	TRBJ2-3	CASSFPLQDTQYF
TRBV19	TRBD1	TRBJ1-2	CASSIQGENYGYTF
TRBV7-9	-	TRBJ1-2	CASSPDSSYGYTF
TRBV3-1/TRBV3-2	-	TRBJ2-5	CASSQEIRGDAGETQYF
TRBV7-2	-	TRBJ2-1	CASSFQTGRLRYNEQFF
TRBV7-9	-	TRBJ2-6	CASSLGRISGANVLTF
TRBV5-8	-	TRBJ1-1	CASSGVFGNTEAFF
TRBV27	-	TRBJ1-2	CASSLDGVGYTF
TRBV4-2	TRBD1	TRBJ1-6	CASSQEAGGGNSPLHF
TRBV3-1/TRBV3-2	-	TRBJ2-7	CASSQFQSYEQYF
TRBV6-6	-	TRBJ1-1	CASSYGGQNTEAFF
TRBV3-1/TRBV3-2	-	TRBJ2-7	CASSRASEGSREQYF
TRBV5-1	-	TRBJ1-4	CASSAPRGDGQEKLFF
TRBV9	-	TRBJ1-1	CASSVGARLTGYAEAFF
TRBV19	TRBD1	TRBJ2-7	CASSIPGQGVHEQYF
TRBV30	-	TRBJ2-1	CAWSGSVNEQFF
TRBV5-1	-	TRBJ2-1	CASSLGARGNEQFF
TRBV24-1	-	TRBJ1-2	CATSDHSQAYGYTF
TRBV30	-	TRBJ2-7	CAWSGGTPPSEQYF
TRBV19	-	TRBJ1-3	CATSWGGTGNTIYF
TRBV2	-	TRBJ1-4	CASSERAATNEKLFF
TRBV4-2	-	TRBJ2-7	CASSQDPAAGFEQYF